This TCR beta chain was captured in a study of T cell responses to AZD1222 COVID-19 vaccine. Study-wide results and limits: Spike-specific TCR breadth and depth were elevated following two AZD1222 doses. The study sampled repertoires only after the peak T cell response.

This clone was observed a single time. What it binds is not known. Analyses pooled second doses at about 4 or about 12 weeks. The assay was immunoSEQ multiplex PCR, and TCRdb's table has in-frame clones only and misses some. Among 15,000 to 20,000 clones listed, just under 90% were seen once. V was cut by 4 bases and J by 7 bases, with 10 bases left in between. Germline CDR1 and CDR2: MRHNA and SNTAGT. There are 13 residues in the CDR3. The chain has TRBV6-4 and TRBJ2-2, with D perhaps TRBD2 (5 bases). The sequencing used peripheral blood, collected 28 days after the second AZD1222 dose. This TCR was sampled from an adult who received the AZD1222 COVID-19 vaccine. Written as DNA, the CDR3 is TGTGCCAGCAGTGCGGACTTGGGCGGGGAGCTGTTTTTT. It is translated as CASSADLGGELFF.